The present T cell receptor beta chain was sequenced within a study of blood T cell repertoires in COVID-19. In the study overall: Both acute and convalescent COVID-19 samples were obtained from the United States, Italy and Spain. PBMCs, B-cell-depleted T cells, or T cells were the source of the cDNA or gDNA that made up the material.

Germline CDR1 is MNHEY and CDR2 is SVGEGT. This CDR3 contains 15 residues. V was trimmed by 5 bases and J by 0 bases, leaving 13 bases between them. Per the authors' pipeline: Amplification with reference gene primers provided the estimates of nucleated cell counts. Assay used: immunoSEQ multiplex PCR; TCRdb lists only in-frame clones, some missing. V and J calls and clone size are copied from that table; D and trimming were computed from the DNA. The sample yields fewer than 300,000 clones, approximately 83% seen once. The TCR was taken from a woman aged 50 to 60 who had recovered from COVID-19. Sequenced material: peripheral blood. The V and J genes are TRBV6-2 or TRBV6-3 and TRBJ2-5; no firm D call. The CDR3: CASSALAAYQETQYF. The CDR3 DNA sequence: TGTGCCAGCAGTGCCCTGGCGGCGTACCAAGAGACCCAGTACTTC.